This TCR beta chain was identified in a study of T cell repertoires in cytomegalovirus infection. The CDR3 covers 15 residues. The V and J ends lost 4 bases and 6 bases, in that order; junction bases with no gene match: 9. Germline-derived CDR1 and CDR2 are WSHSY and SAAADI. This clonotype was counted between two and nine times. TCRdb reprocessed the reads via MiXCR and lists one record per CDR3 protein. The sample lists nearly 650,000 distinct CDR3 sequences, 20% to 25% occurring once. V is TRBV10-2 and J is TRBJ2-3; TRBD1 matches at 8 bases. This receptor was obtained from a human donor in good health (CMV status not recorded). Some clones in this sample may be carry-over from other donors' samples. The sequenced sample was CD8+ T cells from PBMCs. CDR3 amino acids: CASSGTGGRGDTQYF. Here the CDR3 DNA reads TGCGCCAGCAGTGGCACAGGGGGGCGCGGGGATACGCAGTATTTT.